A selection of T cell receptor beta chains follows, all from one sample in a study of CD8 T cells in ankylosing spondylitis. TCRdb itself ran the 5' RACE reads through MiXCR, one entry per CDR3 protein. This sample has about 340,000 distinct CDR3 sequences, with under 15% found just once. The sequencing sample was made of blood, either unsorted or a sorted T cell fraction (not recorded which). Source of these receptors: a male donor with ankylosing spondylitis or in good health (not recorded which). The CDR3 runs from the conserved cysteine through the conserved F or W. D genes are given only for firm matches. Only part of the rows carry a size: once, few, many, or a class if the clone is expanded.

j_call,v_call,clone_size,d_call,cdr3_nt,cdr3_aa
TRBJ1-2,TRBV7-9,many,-,TGTGCCAGCAGCCGATTAAGGACGGCGGATGGCTACACCTTC,CASSRLRTADGYTF
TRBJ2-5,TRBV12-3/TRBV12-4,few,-,TGTGCCAGCAGTTTTAATGGACTTATTGAAGAGACCCAGTACTTC,CASSFNGLIEETQYF
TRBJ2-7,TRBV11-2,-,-,TGTGCCAGCAGCTTAGATCTCGGAGGGAGTTGGGAGTACTTC,CASSLDLGGSWEYF
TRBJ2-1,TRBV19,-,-,TGTGCCAGTAGTATAGGTATGCGGGACAATGAGCAGTTCTTC,CASSIGMRDNEQFF
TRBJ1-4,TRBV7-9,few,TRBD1,TGTGCCAGCAGCTTACCCCCTATTCAGGGGGCTAATGAAAAACTGTTTTTT,CASSLPPIQGANEKLFF
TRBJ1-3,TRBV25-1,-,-,TGTGCCAGCAGTGAGGGGGGCCCGGACAGAAGGCTTTACCGAACCTCTGGAAACACCATATATTTT,CASSEGGPDRRLYRTSGNTIYF
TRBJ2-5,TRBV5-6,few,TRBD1,TGTGCCAGCAGTTGGGACAGGCAAGAGACCCAGTACTTC,CASSWDRQETQYF
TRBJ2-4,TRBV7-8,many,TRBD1,TGTGCCAGCAGCCAGGGGGCTCTCAAAAACATTCAGTACTTC,CASSQGALKNIQYF
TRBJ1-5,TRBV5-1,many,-,TGCGCCAGCAGCTTGGAAGGGGGCAATCAGCCCCAGCATTTT,CASSLEGGNQPQHF
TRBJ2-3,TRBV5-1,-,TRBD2,TGCGCCAGCAGCTTGACAGCGGGGGCGGAAGATACGCAGTATTTT,CASSLTAGAEDTQYF
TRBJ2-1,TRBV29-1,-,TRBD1,TGCAGCGTTGCGGGGCTGACAGGGGGGAATGAGCAGTTCTTC,CSVAGLTGGNEQFF
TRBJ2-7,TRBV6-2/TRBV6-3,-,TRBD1,TGTGCCGGGGGACAGTCTGTCTACGAGCAGTACTTC,CAGGQSVYEQYF
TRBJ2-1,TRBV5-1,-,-,TGCGCCAGCAGCTTGGCCCGAAGACAGGACGGTGAGCAGTTCTTC,CASSLARRQDGEQFF
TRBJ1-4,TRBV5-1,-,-,TGCGCCAGCAGCTTGGACTCCACAAGGGAAAAACTGTTTTTT,CASSLDSTREKLFF
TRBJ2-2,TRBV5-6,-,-,TGTGCCAGCAGCCCCGGGCTTTTCACCTGGGAACTGTTTTTT,CASSPGLFTWELFF
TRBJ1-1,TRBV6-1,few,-,TGTGCCAGCACCGGGAGTGGGGGGATGAACACTGAAGCTTTCTTT,CASTGSGGMNTEAFF
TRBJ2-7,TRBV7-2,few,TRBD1,TGTGCCAGCAGCCTAACGGGACAGGTTTCCTACGAGCAGTACTTC,CASSLTGQVSYEQYF
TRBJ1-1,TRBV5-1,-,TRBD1,TGCGCCAGCAGCGGATTAGGACAGGGGAACACTGAAGCTTTCTTT,CASSGLGQGNTEAFF
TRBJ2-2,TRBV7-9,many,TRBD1,TGTGCCAGCAGCTTGTCCGGGACAGTTATCACCGGGGAGCTGTTTTTT,CASSLSGTVITGELFF
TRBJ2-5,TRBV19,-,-,TGTGCCAGTAGTACCCCCAATATCCAGTACTTC,CASSTPNIQYF
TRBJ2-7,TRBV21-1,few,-,TGTGCCAGCAGCAAAGGTGGGGACAGGGATGAGTCCTACGAGCAGTACTTC,CASSKGGDRDESYEQYF
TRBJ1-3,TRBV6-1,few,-,TGTGCCAGCAGGGTGGGATCTGGAAACACCATATATTTT,CASRVGSGNTIYF
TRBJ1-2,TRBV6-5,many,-,TGTGCCAGCCCGGAAGGGTATGGCTACACCTTC,CASPEGYGYTF
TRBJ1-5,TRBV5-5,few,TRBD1,TGTGCCAGCAGCTCGACTGACAGGGGGCCCCAGCATTTT,CASSSTDRGPQHF